This TCR beta chain was retrieved from a study of shared clonotypes between healthy human individuals. Notes on the study in general: As a rule, naive subsets had a larger estimated richness than memory subsets.

The CDR3 has 15 residues. The junction had 9 bases not matched to a gene; V was cut back by 5 bases and J by 8 bases. Per the germline V gene, CDR1 is SEHNR and CDR2 is FQNEAQ (reference sequence). This clone appeared a single time. Its antigen is not identified. Method: immunoSEQ multiplex PCR; TCRdb's copy keeps in-frame clones and lacks some. In the table there are roughly 2,000,000 clones, about 94% of which are singletons. CD45RO-negative, CCR7-selected cells formed the naive CD8 fraction, which excluded terminally differentiated effector memory CD45RA+ cells. The donors, all of them Caucasian adults, lived in Nashville, Tennessee.

The sequence was collected from a man in his late teens or twenties in good health. This chain connects TRBV7-9 to TRBJ2-1; 10 positions match TRBD2. The specimen sequenced was naive CD8+ T cells sorted from blood. CDR3 residues: CASSPGAGGLHEQFF. Written as DNA, the CDR3 is TGTGCCAGCAGCCCGGGAGCGGGAGGGCTCCATGAGCAGTTCTTC.